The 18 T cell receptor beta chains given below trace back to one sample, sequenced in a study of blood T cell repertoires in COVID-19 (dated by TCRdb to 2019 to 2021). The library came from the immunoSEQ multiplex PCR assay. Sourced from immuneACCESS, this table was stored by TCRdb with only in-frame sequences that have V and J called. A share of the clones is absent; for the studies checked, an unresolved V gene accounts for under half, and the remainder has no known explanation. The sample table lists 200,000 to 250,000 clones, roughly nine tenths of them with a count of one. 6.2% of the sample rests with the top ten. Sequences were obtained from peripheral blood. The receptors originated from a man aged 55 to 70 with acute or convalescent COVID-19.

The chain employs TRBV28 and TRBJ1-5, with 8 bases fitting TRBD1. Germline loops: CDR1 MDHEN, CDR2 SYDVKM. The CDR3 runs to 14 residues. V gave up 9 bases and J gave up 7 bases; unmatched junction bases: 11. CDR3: CASVTGAGGQPQHF. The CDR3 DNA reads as TGTGCCAGTGTTACAGGGGCAGGGGGCCAGCCCCAGCATTTT. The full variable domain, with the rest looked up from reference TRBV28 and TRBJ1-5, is DVKVTQSSRYLVKRTGEKVFLECVQDMDHENMFWYRQDPGLGLRLIYFSYDVKMKEKGDIPEGYSVSREKKERFSLILESASTNQTSMYLCASVTGAGGQPQHFGDGTRLSIL.

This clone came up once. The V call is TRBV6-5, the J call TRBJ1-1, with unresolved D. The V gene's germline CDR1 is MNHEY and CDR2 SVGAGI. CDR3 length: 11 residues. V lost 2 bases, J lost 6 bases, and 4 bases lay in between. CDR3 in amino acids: CASSYQAEAFF. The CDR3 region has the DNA TGTGCCAGCAGTTACCAGGCTGAAGCTTTCTTT.

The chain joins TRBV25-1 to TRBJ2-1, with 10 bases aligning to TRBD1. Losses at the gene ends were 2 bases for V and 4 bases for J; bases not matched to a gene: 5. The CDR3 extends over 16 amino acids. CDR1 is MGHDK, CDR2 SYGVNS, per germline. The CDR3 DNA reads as TGTGCCAGCAGTGAACGGGGGACAGGGGTATACAATGAGCAGTTCTTC. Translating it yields CASSERGTGVYNEQFF. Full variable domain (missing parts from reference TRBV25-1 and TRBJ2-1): EADIYQTPRYLVIGTGKKITLECSQTMGHDKMYWYQQDPGMELHLIHYSYGVNSTEKGDLSSESTVSRIRTEHFPLTLESARPSHTSQYLCASSERGTGVYNEQFFGPGTRLTVL.

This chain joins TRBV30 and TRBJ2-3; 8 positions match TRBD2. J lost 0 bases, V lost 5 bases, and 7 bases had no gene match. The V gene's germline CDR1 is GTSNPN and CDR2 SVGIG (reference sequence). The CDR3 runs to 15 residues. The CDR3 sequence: CAWVSGGGSTDTQYF. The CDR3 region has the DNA TGTGCCTGGGTGTCGGGGGGGGGTAGCACAGATACGCAGTATTTT.

CDR3 region: CASTLDRKISPLHF. As DNA, the CDR3 is TGTGCCAGCACACTTGACAGGAAAATCTCACCCCTCCACTTT. The gene calls are TRBV6-5 and TRBJ1-6, with D perhaps matching TRBD1 (6 bases). The CDR3 is 14 residues long. The V gene lost 7 bases and the J gene lost 10 bases, with 17 bases spanning the gap. The germline gives CDR1 MNHEY, CDR2 SVGAGI.

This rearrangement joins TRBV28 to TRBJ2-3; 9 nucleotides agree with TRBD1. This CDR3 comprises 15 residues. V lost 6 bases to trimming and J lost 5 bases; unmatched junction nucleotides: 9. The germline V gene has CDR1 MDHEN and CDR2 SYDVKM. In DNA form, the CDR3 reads TGTGCCAGCAGGACGATGGACAGGGGTGTAGATACGCAGTATTTT. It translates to CASRTMDRGVDTQYF.

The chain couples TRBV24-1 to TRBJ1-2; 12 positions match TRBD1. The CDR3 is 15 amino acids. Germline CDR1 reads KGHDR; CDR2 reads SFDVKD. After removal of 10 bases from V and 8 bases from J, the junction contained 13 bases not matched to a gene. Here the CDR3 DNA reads TGTGCCACTTCGGGACAGGGGGCGCCTGAGGAGGGCTACACCTTC. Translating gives CATSGQGAPEEGYTF.

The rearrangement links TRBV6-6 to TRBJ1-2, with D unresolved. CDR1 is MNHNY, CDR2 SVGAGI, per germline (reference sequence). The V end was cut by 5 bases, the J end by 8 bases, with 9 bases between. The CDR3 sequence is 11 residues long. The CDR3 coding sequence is TGTGCCAGCAGTCCCGACGGGGGCTACACCTTC. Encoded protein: CASSPDGGYTF.

The CDR3 is CASSPYSGSYEQYF. CDR3 DNA sequence: TGTGCCAGCAGTCCTTATAGCGGTTCCTACGAGCAGTACTTC. The V and J genes are TRBV6-5 and TRBJ2-7; TRBD2 is a possible D gene (6 bases). Per germline, CDR1 MNHEY and CDR2 SVGAGI. There are 14 residues in the CDR3. Trimming took off 5 bases at V and 1 base at J, with 12 bases between the two ends.

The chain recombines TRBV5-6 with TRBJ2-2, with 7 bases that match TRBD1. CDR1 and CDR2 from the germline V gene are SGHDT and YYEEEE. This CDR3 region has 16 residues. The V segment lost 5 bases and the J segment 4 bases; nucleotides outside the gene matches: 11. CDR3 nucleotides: TGTGCCAGCAGAGCGGACAGGATCCGGACCACCGGGGAGCTGTTTTTT. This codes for CASRADRIRTTGELFF. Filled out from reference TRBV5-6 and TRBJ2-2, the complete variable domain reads DAGVTQSPTHLIKTRGQQVTLRCSPKSGHDTVSWYQQALGQGPQFIFQYYEEEERQRGNFPDRFSGHQFPNYSSELNVNALLLGDSALYLCASRADRIRTTGELFFGEGSRLTVL.

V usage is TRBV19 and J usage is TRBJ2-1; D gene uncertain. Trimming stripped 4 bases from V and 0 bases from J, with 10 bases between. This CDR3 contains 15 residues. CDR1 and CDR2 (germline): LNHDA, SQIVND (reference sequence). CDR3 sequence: CASSKAPSSYNEQFF. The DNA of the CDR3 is TGTGCCAGTAGTAAGGCCCCTAGCTCCTACAATGAGCAGTTCTTC.

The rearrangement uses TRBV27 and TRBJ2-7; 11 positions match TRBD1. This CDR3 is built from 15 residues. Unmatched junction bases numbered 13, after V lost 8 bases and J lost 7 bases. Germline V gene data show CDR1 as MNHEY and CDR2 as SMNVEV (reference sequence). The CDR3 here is CASEKIGTGGREQYF. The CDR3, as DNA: TGTGCCAGCGAAAAAATCGGGACAGGGGGTAGGGAGCAGTACTTC.

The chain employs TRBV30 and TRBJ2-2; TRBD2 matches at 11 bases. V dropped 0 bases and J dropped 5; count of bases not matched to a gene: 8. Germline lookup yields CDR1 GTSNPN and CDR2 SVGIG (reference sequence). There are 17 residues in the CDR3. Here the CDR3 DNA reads TGTGCCTGGAGTGTCGACTCTCTAGCGGGAGGAACCGGGGAGCTGTTTTTT. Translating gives CAWSVDSLAGGTGELFF.

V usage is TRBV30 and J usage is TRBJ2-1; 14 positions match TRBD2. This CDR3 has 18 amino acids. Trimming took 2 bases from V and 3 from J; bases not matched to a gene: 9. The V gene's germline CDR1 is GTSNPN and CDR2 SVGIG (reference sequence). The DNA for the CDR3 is TGTGCCTGGAGTTCGGGGACTAGCGGGAGAAGGAGCTACAATGAGCAGTTCTTC. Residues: CAWSSGTSGRRSYNEQFF.

CDR3 nucleotides: TGTGCCACCAGCAGAGTTCGGACAGGGAGGACTGAAGCTTTCTTT. Its protein is CATSRVRTGRTEAFF. V gene TRBV15 combines with J gene TRBJ1-1, with TRBD1 matching over 8 bases. CDR3 length: 15 residues. Germline trimming cut 1 base from V and 5 bases from J; bases unmatched to any gene: 6. Germline CDR1 reads LNHNV; CDR2 reads YYDKDF (reference sequence).

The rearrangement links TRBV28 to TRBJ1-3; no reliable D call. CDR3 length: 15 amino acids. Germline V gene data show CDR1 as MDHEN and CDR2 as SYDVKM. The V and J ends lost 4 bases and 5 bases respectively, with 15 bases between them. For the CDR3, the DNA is TGTGCCAGCAGTTCTAATTATACCCCTCGAAACACCATATATTTT. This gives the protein CASSSNYTPRNTIYF.

CDR3 amino acids: CASSPVIRDSNSPLHF. For the CDR3, the DNA is TGTGCCAGCAGCCCGGTAATCAGGGACTCCAATTCACCCCTCCACTTT. The chain joins TRBV4-2 to TRBJ1-6; D possibly corresponds to TRBD1 (5 bases). CDR1 and CDR2 (germline): LGHNA, YNFKEQ. Deletions cut 4 bases from V and 7 bases from J, with 17 bases between. The CDR3 spans 16 residues.

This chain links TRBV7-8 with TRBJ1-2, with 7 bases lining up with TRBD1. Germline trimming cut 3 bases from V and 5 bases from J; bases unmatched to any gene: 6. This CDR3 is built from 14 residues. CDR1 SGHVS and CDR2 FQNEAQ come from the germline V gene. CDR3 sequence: CASSFSDRAYGYTF. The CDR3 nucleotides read TGTGCCAGCAGCTTCTCCGACAGGGCGTATGGCTACACCTTC.